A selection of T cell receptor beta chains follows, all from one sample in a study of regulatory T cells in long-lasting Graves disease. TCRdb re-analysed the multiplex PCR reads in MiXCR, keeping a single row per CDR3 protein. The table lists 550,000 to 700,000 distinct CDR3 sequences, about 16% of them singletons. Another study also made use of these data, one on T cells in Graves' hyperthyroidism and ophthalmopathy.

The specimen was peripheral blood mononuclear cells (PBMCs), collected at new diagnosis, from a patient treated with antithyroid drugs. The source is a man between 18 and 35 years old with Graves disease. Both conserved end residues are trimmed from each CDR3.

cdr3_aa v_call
ATSRDPNRLNEQF TRBV15
SATQDRGGNTIY TRBV20-1
ASRQIIDRGNQPQH TRBV4-1
ASSQAHGRQSGNTIY TRBV4-2
ASSDGRGQVYGYT TRBV6-1
ATSRVGTAGANVLT TRBV15
ASSTMGQGAGLY TRBV27
ASSHTPRTGLANEQY TRBV3-1
AISDPGGPVNEQF TRBV10-3
ASSLELPGGNEQF TRBV28
ASSPEQGLHEAF TRBV18
ASSQDRVGHGYT TRBV7-9
ASSLYPNQPQH TRBV28
SVEDLLVGTQY TRBV29-1
ASSFRGSGSPEQY TRBV28
ASRERTIREQY TRBV10-2
ASSPEWDRTPINTIY TRBV3-1
ASSLVPAHGRETQY TRBV5-8
ASSTSLQAEQY TRBV7-8
ASSLSQTEQF TRBV5-6
ASGTGEGRETQY TRBV6-1
SANRTPRETQY TRBV20-1
ASSQTSGGQGRTYEQY TRBV3-1
ASSGQGTGYT TRBV5-1
ASSLAGVGGTSYEQY TRBV6-1
SASPETQY TRBV20-1
ASAISVGQSNYGYT TRBV12-5
ATRSPTDTQY TRBV24-1
ASSLPLSYNEQF TRBV7-9
ASSPAKPWRSSYEQY TRBV12-3/TRBV12-4
SASRGLADNEQF TRBV20-1
ASSFGQGVTEAF TRBV11-1
ASSFGGTPGHNEQF TRBV7-2
ASSLDLGRVVNQPQH TRBV5-6
ASSQSGQNNQPQH TRBV5-1
ASSVGTRGSTDTQY TRBV9
ASSEGEVVLGVQAYEQY TRBV6-1
ASSLSGANTGELF TRBV7-3
SAKDRHGYT TRBV20-1
ASSYRTGSYEQY TRBV11-2
AISEGLDPTGAF TRBV10-3
ASSPPGTGGNEQF TRBV18
ASSQAPGSDIQY TRBV3-1
ASTLTSYNEQF TRBV7-9
SAPGVGTEAF TRBV20-1
AISSSGYQETQY TRBV10-3
ASSPGYAMSGAF TRBV3-1
ASSGRARYEQY TRBV3-1